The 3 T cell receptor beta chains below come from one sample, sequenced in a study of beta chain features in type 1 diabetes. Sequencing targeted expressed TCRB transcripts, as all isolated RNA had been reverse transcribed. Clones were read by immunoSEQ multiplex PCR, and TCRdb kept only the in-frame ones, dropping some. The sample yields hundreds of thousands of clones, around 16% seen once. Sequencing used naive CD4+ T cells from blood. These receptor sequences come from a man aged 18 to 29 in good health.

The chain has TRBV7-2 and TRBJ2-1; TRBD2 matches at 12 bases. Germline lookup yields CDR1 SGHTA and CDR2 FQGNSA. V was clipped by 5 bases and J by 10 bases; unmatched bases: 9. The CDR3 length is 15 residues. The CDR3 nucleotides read TGTGCCAGCAGCGCTAGACTAGCGGGAGCTTCCGAGCAGTTCTTC. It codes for CASSARLAGASEQFF.

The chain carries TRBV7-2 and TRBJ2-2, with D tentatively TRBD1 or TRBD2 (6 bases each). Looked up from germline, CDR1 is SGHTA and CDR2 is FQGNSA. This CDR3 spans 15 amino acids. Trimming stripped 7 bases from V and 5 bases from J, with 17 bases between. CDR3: CASTGGRVSTGELFF. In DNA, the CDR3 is TGTGCCAGCACCGGGGGCAGGGTGTCAACCGGGGAGCTGTTTTTT. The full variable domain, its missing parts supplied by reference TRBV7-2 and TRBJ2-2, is GAGVSQSPSNKVTEKGKDVELRCDPISGHTALYWYRQSLGQGLEFLIYFQGNSAPDKSGLPSDRFSAERTGGSVSTLTIQRTQQEDSAVYLCASTGGRVSTGELFFGEGSRLTVL.

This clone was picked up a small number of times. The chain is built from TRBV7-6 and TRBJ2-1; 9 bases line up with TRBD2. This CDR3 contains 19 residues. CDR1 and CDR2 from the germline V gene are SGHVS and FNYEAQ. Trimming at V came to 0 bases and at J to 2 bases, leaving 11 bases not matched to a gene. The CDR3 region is CASSLAPNLAGVTYNEQFF. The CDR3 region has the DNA TGTGCCAGCAGCTTAGCGCCCAATTTAGCGGGAGTCACCTACAATGAGCAGTTCTTC.